The 11 T cell receptor beta chains listed next were all sequenced from one sample in a study of blood T cell repertoires in COVID-19. Generated by immunoSEQ multiplex PCR, the TCRdb table keeps only in-frame clones and is missing some. The table includes 15,000 to 20,000 clones, over 75% detected once. Sequenced sample: peripheral blood. The receptors were sampled from a woman in her 70s with active COVID-19.

The V and J genes are TRBV27 and TRBJ1-2, with TRBD1 matching 8 bases. V shed 5 bases, J shed 8 bases, and the junction held 7 bases outside the gene matches. Germline values: CDR1 MNHEY, CDR2 SMNVEV (reference sequence). This CDR3 region has 13 residues. CDR3 amino acids: CASSQTGDGGYTF. CDR3 in DNA: TGTGCCAGCAGTCAGACAGGGGATGGAGGCTACACCTTC.

V is TRBV7-8 and J is TRBJ2-3, with 10 bases matching TRBD2. This CDR3 has 15 residues. The germline V gene encodes CDR1 SGHVS and CDR2 FQNEAQ. With V trimmed by 5 bases and J by 3 bases, 5 bases remained unmatched. The CDR3: CASSPLAGVTDTQYF. The CDR3 region has the DNA TGTGCCAGCAGCCCGCTAGCGGGAGTAACAGATACGCAGTATTTT.

The chain combines TRBV27 with TRBJ2-2; perhaps TRBD2 as D (7 bases). This CDR3 contains 13 residues. V was trimmed by 6 bases and J by 9 bases, leaving 14 bases between them. In germline, CDR1 is MNHEY, CDR2 SMNVEV (reference sequence). Here the CDR3 DNA reads TGTGCCAGCAGACAGCCGGGGGGCCGGGAGCTGTTTTTT. Translating it yields CASRQPGGRELFF.

The chain couples TRBV6-6 to TRBJ2-3; 7 positions agree with TRBD1. Germline V gives CDR1 MNHNY, CDR2 SVGAGI (reference sequence). V gave up 6 bases and J gave up 3 bases; unmatched junction bases: 15. CDR3 length equals 17 residues. CDR3 coding DNA: TGTGCCAGCAGGCGACAGGGAAGGGGCTTAAAGACAGATACGCAGTATTTT. It codes for CASRRQGRGLKTDTQYF.

V and J are TRBV7-9 and TRBJ2-1; TRBD1 agrees at 10 bases. The length of the CDR3 is 16 residues. CDR1 is SEHNR and CDR2 is FQNEAQ in the germline V gene (reference sequence). The J segment lost 6 bases and the V segment lost 1 base, leaving 6 bases of the junction unmatched. For the CDR3, the DNA is TGTGCCAGCAGCTTAGTCGGGACAGGGGAATCCAATGAGCAGTTCTTC. It encodes CASSLVGTGESNEQFF.

The CDR3 region has the DNA TGCACCAGCAGCCAACCCGGGAGGTGGTCCTACAATGAGCAGTTCTTC. Protein sequence: CTSSQPGRWSYNEQFF. The chain joins TRBV1 to TRBJ2-1; no DNA check was done on the table's D call, TRBD2. TRBV1 represents a pseudogene. The CDR3 contains 16 residues.

The chain carries TRBV7-9 and TRBJ1-2; D not resolved. The CDR3 totals 16 residues. CDR1 is SEHNR and CDR2 is FQNEAQ in the germline V gene (reference sequence). Trimming removed 2 bases at V and 1 base at J, with 14 bases between. The CDR3, as DNA: TGTGCCAGCAGCTTAATCCCACTCAATTTTAACTATGGCTACACCTTC. Protein: CASSLIPLNFNYGYTF.

This chain links TRBV4-1 with TRBJ2-2, with 7 positions matching TRBD1. Germline CDR1 and CDR2: MGHRA and YSYEKL. The CDR3 extends over 14 amino acids. J gave up 3 bases and V 6 bases, and 4 bases lay outside the gene matches. The CDR3, as DNA: TGCGCCAGCAGACCGGGACAGTACACCGGGGAGCTGTTTTTT. This sequence encodes CASRPGQYTGELFF.

V gene TRBV4-2 combines with J gene TRBJ2-2; 9 bases fit TRBD1. Trimming removed 2 bases from V and 5 bases from J; junction bases left unmatched: 6. CDR3 size: 16 residues. From germline, CDR1 is LGHNA and CDR2 YNFKEQ. CDR3 bases: TGTGCCAGCAGCCAATCCCGGACAGGGGTGACCGGGGAGCTGTTTTTT. Amino acids: CASSQSRTGVTGELFF.

This chain connects TRBV20-1 to TRBJ2-1, with D unresolved. In germline, CDR1 is DFQATT, CDR2 SNEGSKA (reference sequence). The CDR3 is 12 amino acids. Between the trimmed V and J ends, which lost 3 bases and 5 bases, there was a span of 8 bases. The CDR3 coding sequence is TGCAGTGCTAGTCCCGGTAACAATGAGCAGTTCTTC. Amino acid sequence: CSASPGNNEQFF.

On this clone: Other DNA sequences in the sample encode the same CDR3. The chain combines TRBV28 with TRBJ1-2; unclear D gene. Trimming shortened V by 7 bases and J by 1 base, and 13 bases separated the two germline ends. The CDR3 is 14 residues long. Germline CDR1 reads MDHEN; CDR2 reads SYDVKM. The CDR3 DNA reads as TGTGCCAGCATCCGGGAGTCGGGTAACTATGGCTACACCTTC. Translating it yields CASIRESGNYGYTF.